This T cell receptor (beta chain) came from a study of blood T cell repertoires in COVID-19. Looking at the study overall: Donors in the United States, Italy and Spain gave samples during acute or convalescent COVID-19. In each case, the material was cDNA or gDNA derived from T cells, B-cell-depleted T cells, or PBMCs.

Trimming cost V 4 bases and J 5 bases; bases outside gene matches: 8. The CDR3 contains 15 residues. The germline CDR1 and CDR2 sequences are MGHRA and YSYEKL. Profiled with immunoSEQ multiplex PCR; TCRdb holds only in-frame clones, not every one. The top ten clones hold 10% to 15% of a sample with around 180,000 clones, about 81% of them seen once. The rearrangement links TRBV4-1 to TRBJ2-7, with 10 bases identical to TRBD1. The TCR sequence derives from an elderly woman with COVID-19, enrolled during active disease. The specimen was peripheral blood. CDR3 region: CASSLLGQGVDEQYF. For the CDR3, the DNA is TGCGCCAGCAGCCTACTCGGACAGGGGGTCGACGAGCAGTACTTC.